These T cell receptor beta chains were read from a single sample in a study of T-cell memory formation after mild COVID-19. One entry per CDR3 protein results from TCRdb running MiXCR on the 5' RACE reads. The table lists some 31,000 distinct CDR3 sequences, 9.5% to 15% of them singletons, with about 16% in the top ten. Sequenced input: PBMCs or a T cell subset sorted from them (not recorded which). Source of these receptors: an adult woman who had mild COVID-19 (a few samples of this study predate the infection). Cell type and time point are not known. Both conserved end residues are part of each CDR3. A D gene is named only where the DNA matches it firmly. Clone size is given as how often the clone was seen (once, few, many) or a class if it is expanded.

J gene	V gene	D gene	clone size	CDR3 DNA	CDR3 protein
TRBJ2-7	TRBV27	TRBD2	many	TGTGCCAGCAGTGTAAGCCTAGCGGGGGGACCCTCCTACGAGCAGTACTTC	CASSVSLAGGPSYEQYF
TRBJ2-2	TRBV6-5	.	many	TGTGCCAGCTTTAACGGGAGACCTAACACCGGGGAGCTGTTTTTT	CASFNGRPNTGELFF
TRBJ2-5	TRBV5-1	.	medium-sized	TGCGCCAGCAGCCCGACCCAAGAGACCCAGTACTTC	CASSPTQETQYF
TRBJ1-2	TRBV4-1	.	many	TGCTCCAGCAGCCAAGGATGGAGACTTGGCTACACCTTC	CSSSQGWRLGYTF
TRBJ2-2	TRBV4-2	.	many	TGTGCCAGCAGCCCGGGCCCCACCGGGGAGCTGTTTTTT	CASSPGPTGELFF
TRBJ1-4	TRBV7-8	TRBD1	many	TGTGCCAGCAGCCGCGGACAGGGCTTTAATGAAAAACTGTTTTTT	CASSRGQGFNEKLFF
TRBJ1-2	TRBV6-5	.	many	TGTGCCAGCAGTTCAGGGACGTTAAGCACCTTC	CASSSGTLSTF
TRBJ2-1	TRBV6-5	TRBD2	many	TGTGCCAGCAGTAGGCGGGAGGTAGTCGATGAGCAGTTCTTC	CASSRREVVDEQFF
TRBJ1-5	TRBV7-2	TRBD1	many	TGTGCCAGCAGCCAGGGACAGGGGGCGGGTCAGCCCCAGCATTTT	CASSQGQGAGQPQHF
TRBJ1-2	TRBV20-1	TRBD1	many	TGCAGTGCTAGATCCTCGACAGGGGGTTTAGGCTACACCTTC	CSARSSTGGLGYTF
TRBJ1-5	TRBV6-6	TRBD1	many	TGTGCCACCCCCGGGGACAGGGGGCGAAGCAATCAGCCCCAGCATTTT	CATPGDRGRSNQPQHF
TRBJ2-1	TRBV6-2/TRBV6-3	TRBD1	many	TGTGCCAGCAGGGACAGGTACAATGAGCAGTTCTTC	CASRDRYNEQFF
TRBJ2-1	TRBV6-4	.	many	TGTGCCAGCAGCCCTGGTGAGAGCAATGAGCAGTTCTTC	CASSPGESNEQFF
TRBJ2-7	TRBV25-1	.	many	TGTGCCAGCAGTTCGACAGGGACTCGGGATCGTTACGAGCAGTACTTC	CASSSTGTRDRYEQYF
TRBJ1-2	TRBV5-1	TRBD1	many	TGCGCCAGCAGAAGTCCCGGGACAGGGGGCGATGGCTACACCTTC	CASRSPGTGGDGYTF
TRBJ1-2	TRBV7-2	.	many	TGTGCCAGCAGCCCGTCCGCGACCAACTATGGCTACACCTTC	CASSPSATNYGYTF
TRBJ2-7	TRBV7-7	.	many	TGTGCTAGCAGCTTAGCCGACTCCGGCTCCTACGAGCAGTACTTC	CASSLADSGSYEQYF
TRBJ1-1	TRBV5-4	TRBD1	many	TGTGCCAGCAGCAGGACAGGGGTGGCTGAAGCTTTCTTT	CASSRTGVAEAFF
TRBJ2-1	TRBV21-1	.	many	TGTGCCAGCAGCAAAGAAGGGACTAGCGGTGGGGATAGCTCCTACAATGAGCAGTTCTTC	CASSKEGTSGGDSSYNEQFF
TRBJ2-3	TRBV29-1	.	many	TGCAGCGCTTCCGAGAGCACAGATACGCAGTATTTT	CSASESTDTQYF
TRBJ2-6	TRBV12-3/TRBV12-4	.	many	TGTGCCACCTCGTTCAAGGCGGGCTTAACGAGATCTGGGGCCAACGTCCTGACTTTC	CATSFKAGLTRSGANVLTF
TRBJ1-1	TRBV6-5	.	many	TGTGCCAGCAGTTACGATGGGGGGGCCTTGAACACTGAAGCTTTCTTT	CASSYDGGALNTEAFF
TRBJ2-1	TRBV10-3	.	many	TGTGCCATCAGTGAGGACAGGAACTATAATGAGCAGTTCTTC	CAISEDRNYNEQFF
TRBJ1-1	TRBV21-1	.	many	TGTGCCAGCAGCAAAATATTCGGACGGGGAGGGTGTCGGCGTACTGAAGCTTTCTTT	CASSKIFGRGGCRRTEAFF
TRBJ2-1	TRBV20-1	.	many	TGCAGTGCCGCCGTGGGGGCGGGGTACAATGAGCAGTTCTTC	CSAAVGAGYNEQFF
TRBJ1-1	TRBV3-1	.	many	TGTGCCAGCAGCCGCGGACCGATGACTGAAGCTTTCTTT	CASSRGPMTEAFF
TRBJ1-1	TRBV12-3/TRBV12-4	TRBD1	many	TGTGCCAGCAGTACAGGGGGCGGGGTAGGCACTGAAGCTTTCTTT	CASSTGGGVGTEAFF